Below are 12 T cell receptor beta chains sequenced from a single sample in a study of blood T cells in healthy people across ages. The second PCR ran roughly 6 to 11 cycles with a sample-barcoded 5' primer and J-beta primers. TCRdb redid the calling of the 5' RACE reads with MiXCR, one entry per CDR3 protein. The table records about 940,000 distinct CDR3 sequences, around 49% of them present only once. The material sequenced was blood. These TCRs come from a man aged 25 to 40 in good health.

This clonotype came up a few times. The rearrangement joins TRBV6-6 to TRBJ1-2; 7 bases line up with TRBD1. This CDR3 has 13 residues. From germline, CDR1 is MNHNY and CDR2 SVGAGI (reference sequence). J was trimmed by 8 bases and V by 2 bases; bases with no gene match: 5. In DNA, the CDR3 is TGTGCCAGCAGTTACGAGGGGGCCGACGGCTACACCTTC. This translates into CASSYEGADGYTF.

This clonotype was found a few times. The chain is built from TRBV6-5 and TRBJ2-1, with a weak D call TRBD1 (5 bases). In germline, CDR1 is MNHEY, CDR2 SVGAGI. This CDR3 is built from 14 residues. Trimming took 0 bases from V and 8 from J, leaving 11 bases between them. The CDR3 sequence: CASSYSGPRDEQFF. The CDR3 nucleotides are TGTGCCAGCAGTTACTCGGGGCCTAGGGATGAGCAGTTCTTC.

CDR3 sequence (DNA): TGTGCCAGCAGTTACTCGGAGGGTGAGCAGTTCTTC. It encodes CASSYSEGEQFF. The rearrangement joins TRBV6-6 to TRBJ2-1, with a possible D match to TRBD2 (6 bases). CDR1 MNHNY and CDR2 SVGAGI come from the germline V gene (reference sequence). CDR3 length equals 12 residues. V gave up 0 bases and J gave up 9 bases, with 6 bases separating them.

The chain recombines TRBV4-3 with TRBJ2-1; D is unresolved. This CDR3 has 16 residues. Germline CDR1 and CDR2: LGHNA and YSLEER. The ends were cut back, 0 bases at V and 3 bases at J, with 12 bases in the middle. The CDR3 loop reads CASSQDTDGFYNEQFF. In DNA form, the CDR3 reads TGCGCCAGCAGCCAAGATACGGACGGATTCTACAATGAGCAGTTCTTC.

This clonotype showed up just a few times. The chain uses TRBV18 and TRBJ1-6, with 10 bases fitting TRBD1. Trimming took 3 bases from V and 8 from J; bases not matched to a gene: 4. Germline CDR1 reads KGHSH; CDR2 reads LQKENI. The CDR3 runs 15 residues. The CDR3 DNA is TGTGCCAGCTCACCCAGACAGGGGGCGGATTCACCCCTCCACTTT. It codes for CASSPRQGADSPLHF. Full variable domain (remainder filled in from reference TRBV18 and TRBJ1-6): NAGVMQNPRHLVRRRGQEARLRCSPMKGHSHVYWYRQLPEEGLKFMVYLQKENIIDESGMPKERFSAEFPKEGPSILRIQQVVRGDSAAYFCASSPRQGADSPLHFGNGTRLTVT.

The gene calls are TRBV10-3 and TRBJ1-5; D might be TRBD1 (6 bases). Germline lookup yields CDR1 ENHRY and CDR2 SYGVKD. V was clipped by 3 bases and J by 0 bases, with 12 bases between them. The CDR3 loop spans 16 amino acids. The CDR3 sequence is CAISDQGRYSNQPQHF. CDR3 DNA: TGTGCCATCAGTGATCAGGGGCGCTATAGCAATCAGCCCCAGCATTTT.

The rearrangement joins TRBV20-1 to TRBJ2-3, with D possibly being TRBD2 (6 bases). The ends were cut back, 0 bases at V and 0 bases at J, with 10 bases in the middle. The germline gives CDR1 DFQATT, CDR2 SNEGSKA (reference sequence). The CDR3 sequence is 15 residues long. This chain's CDR3 is CSAREAGTSTDTQYF. The CDR3 region has the DNA TGCAGTGCTAGAGAGGCGGGGACTAGCACAGATACGCAGTATTTT.

The J gene is TRBJ2-4, the V gene TRBV12-3 or TRBV12-4; D is unresolved. The CDR3 spans 18 residues. Trimming removed 5 bases at V and 0 bases at J, with 20 bases between. The CDR3 DNA reads as TGTGCCAGCAGTCAAGGCACGGCTGTGATATTAGCCAAAAACATTCAGTACTTC. Encoded protein: CASSQGTAVILAKNIQYF.

The chain is built from TRBV6-5 and TRBJ2-1; possibly TRBD1 for D (5 bases). The ends were cut back, 2 bases at V and 10 bases at J, with 15 bases in the middle. CDR3 length: 14 amino acids. Germline-derived CDR1 and CDR2 are MNHEY and SVGAGI. The DNA for the CDR3 is TGTGCCAGCAGTTACGTGGACAACTCCTACGAGCAGTTCTTC. This gives the protein CASSYVDNSYEQFF.

The V call is TRBV18, the J call TRBJ2-7, with 7 bases that match TRBD1. The closer fit of TRBJ2-5 to the DNA end suggests the J call may be wrong. The CDR3 consists of 14 residues. The germline V gene has CDR1 KGHSH and CDR2 LQKENI. CDR3 amino acids: CASSPPGQAETQYF. The CDR3 nucleotides read TGTGCCAGCTCACCGCCCGGACAGGCGGAGACCCAGTACTTC.

This clonotype was detected only a few times. V usage is TRBV6-6 and J usage is TRBJ2-7, with TRBD2 identical over 12 bases. This CDR3 is built from 13 residues. Germline CDR1 MNHNY, CDR2 SVGAGI (reference sequence). J lost 6 bases, V lost 7 bases, and 4 bases had no gene match. CDR3 region: CASTLAGGREQYF. CDR3 sequence (DNA): TGTGCCAGCACCCTAGCGGGGGGGCGCGAGCAGTACTTC.

The V gene is TRBV20-1, the J gene TRBJ2-2; D is possibly TRBD1 (6 bases). Germline V gene lookup returns CDR1 DFQATT and CDR2 SNEGSKA (reference sequence). V gave up 1 base and J gave up 7 bases, with 19 bases separating them. The CDR3 sequence is 16 residues long. This CDR3 reads CSARGGTGFWGGELFF. In DNA, the CDR3 is TGCAGTGCTAGAGGAGGAACAGGGTTCTGGGGCGGGGAGCTGTTTTTT.